This T cell receptor (beta chain) derives from a study of shared T cell receptors in the human thymus. Sequencing used immunoSEQ multiplex PCR; TCRdb keeps in-frame clones, though not all of them. This table holds roughly 710,000 clones, 70% to 90% found once. Unmatched junction bases numbered 6, after V lost 2 bases and J lost 0 bases. Per the germline V gene, CDR1 is SEHNR and CDR2 is FQNEAQ (reference sequence). The CDR3 covers 16 residues. These data also featured in a second study, about human thymus T cells. That study reports: Among the donors, all were healthy Finnish infants having corrective surgery for congenital heart defects. Repertoires sampled from thymus and blood appeared biased in V and J gene usage.

This sequence originates from a girl under three years old with a congenital heart defect. Sequencing was done on a sample of thymocytes. The J gene is TRBJ1-1, the V gene TRBV7-9; 7 nucleotides line up with TRBD1. The chain's CDR3 is CASSLTGAGMNTEAFF. In DNA, the CDR3 is TGTGCCAGCAGCTTAACAGGGGCGGGAATGAACACTGAAGCTTTCTTT.